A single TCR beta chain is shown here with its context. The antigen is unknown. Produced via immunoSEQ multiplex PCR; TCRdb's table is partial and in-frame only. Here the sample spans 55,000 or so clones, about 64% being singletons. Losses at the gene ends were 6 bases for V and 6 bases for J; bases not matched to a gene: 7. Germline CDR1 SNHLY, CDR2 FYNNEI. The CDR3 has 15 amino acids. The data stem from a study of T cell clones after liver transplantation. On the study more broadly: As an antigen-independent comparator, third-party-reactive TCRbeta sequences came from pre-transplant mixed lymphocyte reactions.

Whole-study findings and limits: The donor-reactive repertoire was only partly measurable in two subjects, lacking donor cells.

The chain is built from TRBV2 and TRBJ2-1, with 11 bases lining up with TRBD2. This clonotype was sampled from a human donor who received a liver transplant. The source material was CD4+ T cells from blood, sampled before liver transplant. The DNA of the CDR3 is TGTGCCAGCAGGATACTAGCGGGGGATTCCAATGAGCAGTTCTTC. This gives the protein CASRILAGDSNEQFF.